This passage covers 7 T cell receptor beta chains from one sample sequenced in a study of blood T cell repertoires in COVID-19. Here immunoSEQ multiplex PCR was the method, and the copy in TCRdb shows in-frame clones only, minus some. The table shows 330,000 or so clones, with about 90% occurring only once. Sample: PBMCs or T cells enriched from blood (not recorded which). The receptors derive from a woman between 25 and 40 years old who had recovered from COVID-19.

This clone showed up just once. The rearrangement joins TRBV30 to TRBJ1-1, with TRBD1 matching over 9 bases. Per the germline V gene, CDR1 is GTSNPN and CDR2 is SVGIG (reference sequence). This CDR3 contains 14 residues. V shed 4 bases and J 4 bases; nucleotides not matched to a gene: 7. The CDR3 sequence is CAWTPGTGITEAFF. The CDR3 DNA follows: TGTGCCTGGACCCCCGGGACAGGGATCACTGAAGCTTTCTTT. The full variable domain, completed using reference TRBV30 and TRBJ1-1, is SQTIHQWPATLVQPVGSPLSLECTVEGTSNPNLYWYRQAAGRGLQLLFYSVGIGQISSEVPQNLSASRPQDRQFILSSKKLLLSDSGFYLCAWTPGTGITEAFFGQGTRLTVV.

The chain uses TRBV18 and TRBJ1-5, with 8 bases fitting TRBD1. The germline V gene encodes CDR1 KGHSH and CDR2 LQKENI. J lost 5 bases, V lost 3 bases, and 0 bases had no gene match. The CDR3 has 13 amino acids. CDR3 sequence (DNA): TGTGCCAGCTCACCGGACAGGGATCAGCCCCAGCATTTT. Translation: CASSPDRDQPQHF.

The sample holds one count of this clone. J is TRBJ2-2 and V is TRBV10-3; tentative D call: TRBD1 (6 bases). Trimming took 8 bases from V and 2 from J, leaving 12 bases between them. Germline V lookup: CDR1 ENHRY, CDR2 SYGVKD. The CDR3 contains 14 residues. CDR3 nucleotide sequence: TGTGCCATCGCCGGGACAAGTAACACCGGGGAGCTGTTTTTT. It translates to CAIAGTSNTGELFF.

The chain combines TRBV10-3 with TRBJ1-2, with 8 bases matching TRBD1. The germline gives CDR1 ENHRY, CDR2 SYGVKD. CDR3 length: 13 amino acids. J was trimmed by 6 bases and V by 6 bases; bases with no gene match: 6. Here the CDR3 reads CAIRSGGGDGYTF. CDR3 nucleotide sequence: TGTGCCATCAGGTCAGGGGGCGGCGATGGCTACACCTTC.

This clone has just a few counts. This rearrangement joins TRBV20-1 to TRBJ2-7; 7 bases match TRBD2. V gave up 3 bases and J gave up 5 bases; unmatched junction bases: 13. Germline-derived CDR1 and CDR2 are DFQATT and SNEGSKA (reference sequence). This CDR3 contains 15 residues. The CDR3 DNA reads TGCAGTGCTAGTCTGGGAGGGCGGGAGTGGGACGAGCAGTACTTC. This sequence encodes CSASLGGREWDEQYF.

As DNA, the CDR3 is TGTGCCAGCAGTTTTGAGGGGGCTACTGAAGCTTTCTTT. It codes for CASSFEGATEAFF. The V call is TRBV12-3 or TRBV12-4, the J call TRBJ1-1; TRBD1 matches 7 bases. CDR3 length equals 13 residues. V dropped 3 bases and J dropped 5; count of bases not matched to a gene: 3.

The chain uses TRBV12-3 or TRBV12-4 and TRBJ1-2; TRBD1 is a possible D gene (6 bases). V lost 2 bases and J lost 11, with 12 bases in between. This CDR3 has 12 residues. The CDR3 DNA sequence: TGTGCCAGCAGTTTAAGGGGGGGTTTTTACACCTTC. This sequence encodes CASSLRGGFYTF.